Listed below are T cell receptor beta chains from one sample, sequenced in a study of blood T cell repertoires in COVID-19. Profiling relied on immunoSEQ multiplex PCR, and the TCRdb table lists in-frame clones only, not all of them. Here the sample spans about 72,000 clones, about 90% being singletons. Sequencing was performed on peripheral blood. The receptors were gathered from a human donor in a cohort sampled during active COVID-19. Each CDR3 is given with its conserved first and last residue. The D gene is left open where the match is weak. Expanded clones get a size class; other rows say once, few or many, or leave the size out.

abundance: -
len: 14
d_gene: TRBD2
j_gene: TRBJ2-4
v_gene: TRBV28
CDR3aa: CASRTSGRLDIQYF
CDR3nt: TGTGCCAGCAGAACCAGCGGGAGGTTGGACATTCAGTACTTC

abundance: -
len: 16
d_gene: TRBD1
j_gene: TRBJ1-4
v_gene: TRBV7-2
CDR3aa: CASSLGRGQGDEKLFF
CDR3nt: TGTGCCAGCAGCTTAGGCAGGGGGCAGGGGGATGAAAAACTGTTTTTT

abundance: -
len: 15
d_gene: -
j_gene: TRBJ2-3
v_gene: TRBV28
CDR3aa: CASTNGGGLTDTQYF
CDR3nt: TGTGCCAGCACCAATGGTGGCGGACTCACAGATACGCAGTATTTT

abundance: -
len: 16
d_gene: -
j_gene: TRBJ2-3
v_gene: TRBV9
CDR3aa: CASSLGSEGLSDTQYF
CDR3nt: TGTGCCAGCAGCCTAGGTAGCGAAGGGCTGTCAGATACGCAGTATTTT

abundance: -
len: 17
d_gene: TRBD1
j_gene: TRBJ2-1
v_gene: TRBV7-9
CDR3aa: CASSRGQGVGSYNEQFF
CDR3nt: TGTGCCAGCAGCAGGGGACAGGGGGTCGGCTCCTACAATGAGCAGTTCTTC

abundance: once
len: 16
d_gene: TRBD2
j_gene: TRBJ2-3
v_gene: TRBV18
CDR3aa: CASSPRTSGSFDTQYF
CDR3nt: TGTGCCAGCTCACCCAGGACTAGCGGGAGTTTTGATACGCAGTATTTT

abundance: -
len: 14
d_gene: -
j_gene: TRBJ1-1
v_gene: TRBV5-1
CDR3aa: CASSLGDLNTEAFF
CDR3nt: TGCGCCAGCAGCTTGGGAGACTTGAACACTGAAGCTTTCTTT

abundance: -
len: 13
d_gene: -
j_gene: TRBJ2-5
v_gene: TRBV7-3
CDR3aa: CASSRTVQETQYF
CDR3nt: TGTGCCAGCAGCAGGACAGTCCAAGAGACCCAGTACTTC

abundance: -
len: 15
d_gene: -
j_gene: TRBJ1-1
v_gene: TRBV11-2
CDR3aa: CASSLGGEGATEAFF
CDR3nt: TGTGCCAGCAGCTTAGGGGGTGAAGGGGCCACTGAAGCTTTCTTT

abundance: -
len: 13
d_gene: TRBD1
j_gene: TRBJ1-2
v_gene: TRBV5-5
CDR3aa: CASSLAGQDGYTF
CDR3nt: TGTGCCAGCAGCTTGGCCGGACAGGATGGCTACACCTTC

abundance: -
len: 13
d_gene: TRBD2
j_gene: TRBJ2-7
v_gene: TRBV5-4
CDR3aa: CASSLTSGYEQYF
CDR3nt: TGTGCCAGCAGCTTAACTAGCGGGTACGAGCAGTACTTC

abundance: once
len: 15
d_gene: -
j_gene: TRBJ2-1
v_gene: TRBV7-9
CDR3aa: CASRFSGGSYNEQFF
CDR3nt: TGTGCCAGCAGATTTAGCGGCGGCTCCTACAATGAGCAGTTCTTC

abundance: -
len: 15
d_gene: TRBD1
j_gene: TRBJ2-2
v_gene: TRBV7-2
CDR3aa: CASSPGGATTGELFF
CDR3nt: TGTGCCAGCAGCCCAGGGGGCGCGACCACCGGGGAGCTGTTTTTT

abundance: -
len: 15
d_gene: -
j_gene: TRBJ1-5
v_gene: TRBV5-6
CDR3aa: CASSSSRVRNQPQHF
CDR3nt: TGTGCCAGCAGCTCTTCCAGGGTGCGCAATCAGCCCCAGCATTTT

abundance: -
len: 13
d_gene: TRBD1
j_gene: TRBJ1-2
v_gene: TRBV24-1
CDR3aa: CATSEGQGYGYTF
CDR3nt: TGTGCCACCAGTGAGGGACAGGGTTATGGCTACACCTTC

abundance: -
len: 16
d_gene: TRBD1
j_gene: TRBJ2-7
v_gene: TRBV18
CDR3aa: CASSPNRGKGAYEQYF
CDR3nt: TGTGCCAGCTCACCTAACAGGGGTAAGGGGGCCTACGAGCAGTACTTC

abundance: -
len: 16
d_gene: TRBD2
j_gene: TRBJ2-3
v_gene: TRBV10-3
CDR3aa: CAISVSVGGAVDTQYF
CDR3nt: TGTGCCATCAGTGTTAGTGTCGGGGGGGCGGTAGATACGCAGTATTTT

abundance: -
len: 14
d_gene: TRBD1
j_gene: TRBJ1-3
v_gene: TRBV7-9
CDR3aa: CASSGTGDGNTIYF
CDR3nt: TGTGCCAGCAGCGGAACAGGGGACGGGAACACCATATATTTT

abundance: -
len: 16
d_gene: -
j_gene: TRBJ2-1
v_gene: TRBV4-3
CDR3aa: CASSQAPPIVGTEQFF
CDR3nt: TGCGCCAGCAGCCAAGCGCCGCCCATAGTTGGTACTGAGCAGTTCTTC

abundance: once
len: 14
d_gene: -
j_gene: TRBJ2-5
v_gene: TRBV12-5
CDR3aa: CASGLGDTRETQYF
CDR3nt: TGTGCTAGTGGTTTGGGCGACACTAGGGAGACCCAGTACTTC

abundance: -
len: 15
d_gene: -
j_gene: TRBJ2-2
v_gene: TRBV3-1/TRBV3-2
CDR3aa: CASSRDTANTGELFF
CDR3nt: TGTGCCAGCTCCCGGGACACGGCGAACACCGGGGAGCTGTTTTTT

abundance: -
len: 13
d_gene: -
j_gene: TRBJ1-1
v_gene: TRBV6-6
CDR3aa: CASSLRLNTEAFF
CDR3nt: TGTGCCAGCAGCCTTAGATTGAACACTGAAGCTTTCTTT

abundance: -
len: 17
d_gene: -
j_gene: TRBJ2-3
v_gene: TRBV6-4
CDR3aa: CASSEEQDNLSTDTQYF
CDR3nt: TGTGCCAGCAGTGAGGAACAGGACAACCTTAGCACAGATACGCAGTATTTT

abundance: once
len: 13
d_gene: -
j_gene: TRBJ2-7
v_gene: TRBV18
CDR3aa: CASSPGMRDEQYF
CDR3nt: TGTGCCAGCTCACCAGGAATGAGGGACGAGCAGTACTTC

abundance: once
len: 13
d_gene: -
j_gene: TRBJ1-1
v_gene: TRBV6-5
CDR3aa: CASRPTGEAEAFF
CDR3nt: TGTGCCAGCAGGCCGACAGGAGAAGCGGAAGCTTTCTTT

abundance: -
len: 14
d_gene: -
j_gene: TRBJ1-2
v_gene: TRBV6-6
CDR3aa: CASGQGEGESGYTF
CDR3nt: TGTGCCAGCGGCCAAGGGGAAGGAGAAAGTGGCTACACCTTC